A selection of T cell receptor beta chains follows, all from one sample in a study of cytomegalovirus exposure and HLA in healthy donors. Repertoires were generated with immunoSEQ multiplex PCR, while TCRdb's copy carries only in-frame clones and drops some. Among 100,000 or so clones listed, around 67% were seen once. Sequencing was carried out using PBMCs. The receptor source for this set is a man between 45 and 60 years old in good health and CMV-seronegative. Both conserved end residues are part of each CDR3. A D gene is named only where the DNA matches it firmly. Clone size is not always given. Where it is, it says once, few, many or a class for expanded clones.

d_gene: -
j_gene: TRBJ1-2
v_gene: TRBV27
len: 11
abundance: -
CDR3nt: TGTGCCAGCAGTGAATACGGTGGCTACACCTTC
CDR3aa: CASSEYGGYTF

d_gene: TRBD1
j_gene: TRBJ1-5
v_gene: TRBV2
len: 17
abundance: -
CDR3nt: TGTGCCAGCAGGGGGGCTAGGGGGCCTCTATTCAATCAGCCCCAGCATTTT
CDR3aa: CASRGARGPLFNQPQHF

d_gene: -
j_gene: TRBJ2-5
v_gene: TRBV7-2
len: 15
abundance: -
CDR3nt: TGTGCCAGCAGCTTCCGGGCAGGGTGGGGAGAGACCCAGTACTTC
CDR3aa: CASSFRAGWGETQYF

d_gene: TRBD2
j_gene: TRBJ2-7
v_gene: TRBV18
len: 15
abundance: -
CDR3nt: TGTGCCAGCTCACCCGGACTAGCGGGGACCTACGAGCAGTACTTC
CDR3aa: CASSPGLAGTYEQYF

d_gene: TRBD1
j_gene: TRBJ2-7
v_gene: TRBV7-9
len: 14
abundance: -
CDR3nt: TGTGCCAGCAGCTATGGGACAGGGTCGTACGAGCAGTACTTC
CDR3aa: CASSYGTGSYEQYF

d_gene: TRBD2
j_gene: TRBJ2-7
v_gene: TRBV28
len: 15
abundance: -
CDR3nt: TGTGCCAGCAGTGCCACTAGCGGCCTCTCCTACGAGCAGTACTTC
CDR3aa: CASSATSGLSYEQYF

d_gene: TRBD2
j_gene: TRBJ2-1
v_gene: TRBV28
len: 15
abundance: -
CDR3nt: TGTGCCAGCAGTCTCGCTCTCGGGGGGGCGTGGGAGCAGTTCTTC
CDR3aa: CASSLALGGAWEQFF

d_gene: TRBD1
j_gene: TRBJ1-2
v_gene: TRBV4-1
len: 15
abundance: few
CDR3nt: TGCGCCAGCAGCCAGGCTCAGGGGGCTGGCTATGGCTACACCTTC
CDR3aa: CASSQAQGAGYGYTF

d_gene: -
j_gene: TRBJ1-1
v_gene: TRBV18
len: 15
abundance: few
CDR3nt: TGTGCCAGCTCACCGCGACAGGAGATGAACACTGAAGCTTTCTTT
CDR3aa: CASSPRQEMNTEAFF

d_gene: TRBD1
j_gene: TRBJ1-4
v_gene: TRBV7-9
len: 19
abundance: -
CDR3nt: TGTTCCAGCAGCTCTTCGACAGGGGGCGCGAGAAAGTCTAATGAAAAACTGTTTTTT
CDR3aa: CSSSSSTGGARKSNEKLFF

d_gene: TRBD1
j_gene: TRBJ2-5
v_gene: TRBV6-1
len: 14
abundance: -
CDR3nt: TGTGCCACATACCCCAGGGGGCAGCAAGAGACCCAGTACTTC
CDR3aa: CATYPRGQQETQYF

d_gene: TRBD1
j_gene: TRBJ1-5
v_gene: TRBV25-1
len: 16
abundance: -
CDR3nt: TGTGCCAGCAGTGATTCCACAGGGGGCGCGAGTCAGCCCCAGCATTTT
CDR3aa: CASSDSTGGASQPQHF

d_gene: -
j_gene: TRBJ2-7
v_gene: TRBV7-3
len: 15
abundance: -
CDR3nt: TGTGCCAGCAGCTCGGACAACATCACCCCCTACGAGCAGTACTTC
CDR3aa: CASSSDNITPYEQYF

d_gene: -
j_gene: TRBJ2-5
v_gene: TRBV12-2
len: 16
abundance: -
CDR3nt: TGTGCAAGTCGCTTCTCGTTGACAGGGGGTCGGGAGACCCAGTACTTC
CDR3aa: CASRFSLTGGRETQYF

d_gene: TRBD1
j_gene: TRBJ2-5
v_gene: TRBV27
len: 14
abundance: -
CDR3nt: TGTGCCAGCAGTCCCGAGGACAGGCTAGAGACCCAGTACTTC
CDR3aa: CASSPEDRLETQYF

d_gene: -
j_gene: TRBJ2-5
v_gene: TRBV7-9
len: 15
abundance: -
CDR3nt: TGTGCCAGCAGCTTAGCCCAGGGGGGCGGGGAGACCCAGTACTTC
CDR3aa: CASSLAQGGGETQYF

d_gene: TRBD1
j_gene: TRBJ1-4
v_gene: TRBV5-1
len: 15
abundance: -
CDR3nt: TGCGCCAGCAGCTTATCCGGGACAGGGGGCGAAAAACTGTTTTTT
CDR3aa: CASSLSGTGGEKLFF

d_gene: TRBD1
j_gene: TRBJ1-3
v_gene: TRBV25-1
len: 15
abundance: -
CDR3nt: TGTGCCAGCAGTGAGGTAGGGGGCATTGGAAACACCATATATTTT
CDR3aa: CASSEVGGIGNTIYF

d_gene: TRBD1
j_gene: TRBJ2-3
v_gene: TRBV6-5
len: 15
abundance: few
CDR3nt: TGTGCCAGCAGTATGACAGGGGTTGAGTGGGATACGCAGTATTTT
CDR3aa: CASSMTGVEWDTQYF

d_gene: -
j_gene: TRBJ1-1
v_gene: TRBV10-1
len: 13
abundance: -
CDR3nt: TGCGCCAGCAGACAACAGGAGAACACTGAAGCTTTCTTT
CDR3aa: CASRQQENTEAFF

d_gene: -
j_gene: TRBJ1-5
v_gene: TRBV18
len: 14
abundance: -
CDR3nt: TGTGCCAGCTCAACCGACAGTCAGGCACGGACCCAGCATTTT
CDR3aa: CASSTDSQARTQHF

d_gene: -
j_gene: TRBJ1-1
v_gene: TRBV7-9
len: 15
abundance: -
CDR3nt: TGTGCCAGCAGCTCCGGGAACGGGGAGAACACTGAAGCTTTCTTT
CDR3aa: CASSSGNGENTEAFF

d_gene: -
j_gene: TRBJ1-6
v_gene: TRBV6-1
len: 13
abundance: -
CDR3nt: TGTGCCAGCAGTGAAGTACAGCTTGAATCCCTCCACTTT
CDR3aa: CASSEVQLESLHF

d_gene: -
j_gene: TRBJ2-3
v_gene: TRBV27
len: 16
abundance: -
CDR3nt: TGTGCCAGCAGTTTATCCGGTGGGCCTAGCACAGATACGCAGTATTTT
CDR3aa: CASSLSGGPSTDTQYF

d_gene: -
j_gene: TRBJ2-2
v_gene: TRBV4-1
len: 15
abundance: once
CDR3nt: TGCGCCAGCAGCCAAGACCGGTTGAACACCGGGGAGCTGTTTTTT
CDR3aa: CASSQDRLNTGELFF

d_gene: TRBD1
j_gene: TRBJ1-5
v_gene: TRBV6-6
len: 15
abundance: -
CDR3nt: TGTGCCAGCAAGATACAGGGGGCAATCAATCAGCCCCAGCATTTT
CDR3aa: CASKIQGAINQPQHF

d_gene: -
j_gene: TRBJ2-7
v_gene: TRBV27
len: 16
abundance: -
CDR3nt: TGTGCCAGCAGTTTAAGTTTCGTGGGAGGAAATTACGAGCAGTACTTC
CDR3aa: CASSLSFVGGNYEQYF

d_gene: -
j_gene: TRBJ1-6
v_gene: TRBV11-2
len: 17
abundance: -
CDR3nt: TGTGCCAGCGAGCGGACTTATGTACGGGGTGGTAATTCACCCCTCCACTTT
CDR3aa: CASERTYVRGGNSPLHF

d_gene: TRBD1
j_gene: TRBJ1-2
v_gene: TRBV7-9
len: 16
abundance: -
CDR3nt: TGTGCCAGCAGCCCGAGACAGGGTAACGTCTTCTATGGCTACACCTTC
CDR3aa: CASSPRQGNVFYGYTF

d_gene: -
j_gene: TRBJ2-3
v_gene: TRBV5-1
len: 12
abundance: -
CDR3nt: TGCGCCAGCAGCTTGGACGGGTCGAGGCAGTATTTT
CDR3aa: CASSLDGSRQYF

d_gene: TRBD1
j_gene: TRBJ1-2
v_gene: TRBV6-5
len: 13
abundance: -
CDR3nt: TGTGCCAGCAGTTACAGGGACAGGGAACGCTACACCTTC
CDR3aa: CASSYRDRERYTF

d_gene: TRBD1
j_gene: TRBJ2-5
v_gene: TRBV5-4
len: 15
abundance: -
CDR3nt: TGTGCCAGCAGCTTGGGACAGGGGGTAGGTGAGACCCAGTACTTC
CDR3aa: CASSLGQGVGETQYF

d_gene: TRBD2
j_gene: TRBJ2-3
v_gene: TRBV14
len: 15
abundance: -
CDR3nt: TGTGCCAGCAGCCAAGAAGCGGGGGGGCGAGATACGCAGTATTTT
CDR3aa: CASSQEAGGRDTQYF

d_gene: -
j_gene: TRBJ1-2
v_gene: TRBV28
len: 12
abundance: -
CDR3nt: TGTGCCAGCAGTTTATCAGGGGACGGCTACACCTTC
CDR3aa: CASSLSGDGYTF

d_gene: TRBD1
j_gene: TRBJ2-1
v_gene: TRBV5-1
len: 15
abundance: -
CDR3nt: TGCGCCAGCAGGTCCGGGACAGGGGGTCGTGATGAGCAGTTCTTC
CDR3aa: CASRSGTGGRDEQFF